This T cell receptor beta chain was sequenced in a study of cytomegalovirus exposure and HLA in healthy donors. Background on the study: Some 200 million T cells yielded around 120 million unique TCR beta sequences in earlier analysis.

The CDR3 runs 13 residues. V shed 7 bases and J shed 6 bases, with 18 bases lying between them. CDR1 is SQVTM and CDR2 is ANQGSEA in the germline V gene. Overall study results and limits: It has been reported that TCR beta sequences accurately predicted the HLA-A and HLA-B alleles of most subjects. The authors later linked a missense DCLRE1C variant to TCR beta V- and J-gene trimming.

With respect to this clone: Its antigen is currently unknown.

PCR primers comprised 60 Vbeta and 13 Jbeta primers. Method: immunoSEQ multiplex PCR; TCRdb's copy keeps in-frame clones and lacks some. The repertoire table contains roughly 40,000 clones. The sequence was collected from a male donor in good health and CMV-seronegative. Material: PBMCs. The genes are TRBV29-1 and TRBJ1-2; D gene ambiguous. CDR3 in DNA: TGCAGCGCCTCCACGGGATGGAGTGATGGCTACACCTTC. Encoded protein: CSASTGWSDGYTF. Full variable domain (remainder filled in from reference TRBV29-1 and TRBJ1-2): SAVISQKPSRDICQRGTSLTIQCQVDSQVTMMFWYRQQPGQSLTLIATANQGSEATYESGFVIDKFPISRPNLTFSTLTVSNMSPEDSSIYLCSASTGWSDGYTFGSGTRLTVV.